Listed here are 29 T cell receptor beta chains from one sample, sequenced in a study of T cells in Graves' hyperthyroidism and ophthalmopathy. Researchers amplified the TCR beta CDR3 regions from RNA transcripts. RT-PCR in the first round (using the HTBI primer set) targeted the TCR CDR3. TCRdb recomputed calls from the multiplex PCR reads with MiXCR, one row per CDR3 protein. The profile shows a few hundred thousand distinct CDR3 sequences, just under 15% of them singletons. Material for sequencing was blood. These receptors all come from a woman in her thirties with Graves' hyperthyroidism.

This clonotype was recorded many times. This chain connects TRBV20-1 to TRBJ1-1; D remains ambiguous. Trimming removed 1 base at V and 0 bases at J, with 9 bases between. CDR1 is DFQATT, CDR2 SNEGSKA, per germline (reference sequence). The CDR3 loop spans 14 amino acids. This chain's CDR3 is CSARGDLLNTEAFF. The DNA of the CDR3 is TGCAGTGCTAGAGGAGATCTACTGAACACTGAAGCTTTCTTT.

This clonotype was observed at least ten times. The gene calls are TRBV27 and TRBJ2-2; D possibly corresponds to TRBD2 (6 bases). Trimming took 4 bases from V and 0 from J, leaving 6 bases between them. The CDR3 totals 14 residues. Germline V gene lookup returns CDR1 MNHEY and CDR2 SMNVEV (reference sequence). CDR3 sequence reads: CASSWGANTGELFF. The CDR3 DNA sequence: TGTGCCAGCAGTTGGGGGGCGAACACCGGGGAGCTGTTTTTT.

This clonotype was picked up many times. The rearrangement links TRBV24-1 to TRBJ2-1, with TRBD2 identical over 7 bases. CDR1 and CDR2 from the germline V gene are KGHDR and SFDVKD. The CDR3 contains 15 residues. After removal of 4 bases from V and 8 bases from J, the junction contained 10 bases not matched to a gene. The CDR3 region has the DNA TGTGCCACCAGTGAGGACCCCGGGGGGAGGGATGAGCAGTTCTTC. This codes for CATSEDPGGRDEQFF.

This clonotype was counted a few times. V and J are TRBV10-3 and TRBJ1-1; a weak D match, TRBD1 (5 bases). This CDR3 contains 14 residues. Germline V gives CDR1 ENHRY, CDR2 SYGVKD. Trimming left V 7 bases short and J 1 base short, with 13 bases between. CDR3 amino acids: CAIKTDGGNTEAFF. The CDR3, as DNA: TGTGCCATCAAAACCGACGGGGGGAACACTGAAGCTTTCTTT.

Worth noting for this clonotype: This may be a read error, as it is one base from a much larger clone. V is TRBV3-1 and J is TRBJ2-1; D may correspond to TRBD1 or TRBD2 (5 bases each). V was shortened by 7 bases and J by 7 bases, with 11 bases between the two germline ends. There are 12 residues in the CDR3. CDR1 and CDR2 from the germline V gene are LGHDT and YNNKEL (reference sequence). The CDR3 bases are TGTGCCAGCATGAACAGGAGGAATGAGCAGTTCTTC. Protein product: CASMNRRNEQFF.

The CDR3 region is CASSARVSYNEQFF. For the CDR3, the DNA is TGTGCCAGTAGCGCGCGGGTCTCCTACAATGAGCAGTTCTTC. This sequence joins TRBV19 and TRBJ2-1; a possible D gene is TRBD2 (5 bases). Germline loops: CDR1 LNHDA, CDR2 SQIVND (reference sequence). The V and J ends lost 6 bases and 0 bases respectively, with 9 bases between them. This CDR3 region has 14 residues.

As for this clonotype: Relative to the germline gene, one junction end is altered; a read error may explain this. The V and J genes are TRBV4-2 and TRBJ1-5; no definite D call. This CDR3 comprises 14 residues. Germline CDR1 and CDR2: LGHNA and YNFKEQ. The CDR3 loop reads CASSQGGSNRPQHF. The CDR3, as DNA: TGTGCCAGCAGCCAAGGGGGAAGCAATCGGCCCCAGCATTTT.

This clonotype was seen repeatedly, ten times or more. The chain joins TRBV2 to TRBJ2-7; 8 nucleotides line up with TRBD1. Per germline, CDR1 SNHLY and CDR2 FYNNEI. The CDR3 is made up of 14 amino acids. Germline trimming cut 10 bases from V and 3 bases from J; bases unmatched to any gene: 11. CDR3 nucleotide sequence: TGTGCCACCGCAAGGGACAGGTCAAACTACGAGCAGTACTTC. It yields the protein CATARDRSNYEQYF.

This clonotype showed up many times. CDR3 sequence (DNA): TGTGCCAGCAGGAGACATGGGAATCAAGAGACCCAGTACTTC. It translates to CASRRHGNQETQYF. The genes are TRBV6-1 and TRBJ2-5; D gene unclear. V shed 6 bases and J shed 2 bases, with 13 bases lying between them. Germline-derived CDR1 and CDR2 are MNHNS and SASEGT. The CDR3 sequence is 14 residues long.

V and J are TRBV27 and TRBJ2-3; TRBD2 matches at 8 bases. The V gene's germline CDR1 is MNHEY and CDR2 SMNVEV (reference sequence). This CDR3 is 14 amino acids long. J gave up 2 bases and V 9 bases, and 7 bases lay outside the gene matches. The CDR3 region is CASGLLAVTDTQYF. For the CDR3, the DNA is TGTGCCAGTGGCCTACTAGCGGTCACAGATACGCAGTATTTT.

This clonotype has ten or more counts. The chain has TRBV4-1 and TRBJ1-1, with 8 positions matching TRBD1. CDR3 size: 14 residues. The V gene end was trimmed by 3 bases and the J gene end by 4 bases; junction bases not matched to a gene: 4. CDR1 and CDR2 (germline): MGHRA, YSYEKL. CDR3 region: CASSHGQGATEAFF. The CDR3 region has the DNA TGCGCCAGCAGCCACGGACAGGGTGCCACTGAAGCTTTCTTT.

The chain is built from TRBV5-1 and TRBJ2-7, with 8 bases matching TRBD2. Germline V lookup: CDR1 SGHRS, CDR2 YFSETQ. This CDR3 is 15 amino acids long. The V segment lost 0 bases and the J segment 2 bases; nucleotides outside the gene matches: 4. CDR3 in amino acids: CASSLGLAYPYEQYF. The CDR3, as DNA: TGCGCCAGCAGCTTGGGACTAGCGTACCCCTACGAGCAGTACTTC.

In regard to this clonotype: A much larger clonotype is one base distant, so this may be a read error. The CDR3 does not end in the conserved phenylalanine or tryptophan, so this is likely a read error. The V and J genes are TRBV3-1 and TRBJ1-4, with D unclear. CDR1 is LGHDT, CDR2 YNNKEL, per germline (reference sequence). Trimming took 6 bases from V and 3 from J, leaving 8 bases between them. This CDR3 comprises 13 residues. The CDR3 coding sequence is TGTGCCAGCAGTCCTCGTCCTAATGAAAAACTGTTTCTT. It codes for CASSPRPNEKLFL.

This clonotype was counted at least ten times. The V and J genes are TRBV11-2 and TRBJ2-1; D is possibly TRBD1 or TRBD2 (5 bases each). Germline assignment: CDR1 SGHAT and CDR2 FQNNGV. The germline V and J ends were trimmed by 6 bases and 9 bases, with 21 bases remaining between them. This CDR3 has 15 residues. The CDR3 spells CASSPPRLKRGEQFF. As DNA, the CDR3 is TGTGCCAGCAGTCCTCCGAGACTAAAGAGGGGTGAGCAGTTCTTC.

Many counts were recorded for this clonotype. This CDR3 is CSARVSLQGETQYF. CDR3 nucleotide sequence: TGCAGTGCTAGAGTGTCCCTACAGGGAGAGACCCAGTACTTC. The rearrangement joins TRBV20-1 to TRBJ2-5; D might be TRBD1 (6 bases). Germline assignment: CDR1 DFQATT and CDR2 SNEGSKA (reference sequence). V lost 1 base and J 4 bases, leaving 13 bases between the germline ends. This CDR3 region has 14 residues.

This clonotype was observed a few times. The chain joins TRBV30 to TRBJ2-1; D gene uncertain. The CDR3 covers 13 residues. Germline lookup yields CDR1 GTSNPN and CDR2 SVGIG (reference sequence). V was cut by 5 bases and J by 6 bases, with 14 bases left in between. The CDR3: CAWRPASSNEQFF. CDR3 nucleotides: TGTGCCTGGCGCCCCGCTAGTAGCAATGAGCAGTTCTTC.

In this sample, this clonotype turned up many times. The chain has TRBV30 and TRBJ1-2, with D perhaps matching TRBD1 (6 bases). Germline-derived CDR1 and CDR2 are GTSNPN and SVGIG (reference sequence). V was trimmed by 6 bases and J by 8 bases, leaving 19 bases between them. The CDR3 has 13 residues. CDR3 coding DNA: TGTGCCTGCCCACCTCGGGGGGCGAGGGGCTACACCTTC. Encoded protein: CACPPRGARGYTF.

The table lists this clonotype with many counts. This chain uses TRBV6-2 or TRBV6-3 with TRBJ2-2; D not certain. The CDR3 length is 14 residues. CDR1 MNHEY and CDR2 SVGEGT come from the germline V gene. V was clipped by 4 bases and J by 2 bases, with 8 bases between them. The chain's CDR3 is CASSSSSNTGELFF. The CDR3 DNA is TGTGCCAGCAGTTCCAGCTCTAACACCGGGGAGCTGTTTTTT.

To note about this clonotype: A read error may be the cause here, since a much bigger clone is one base away. The chain has TRBV6-2 or TRBV6-3 and TRBJ1-1; 8 nucleotides agree with TRBD1. Germline V gene lookup returns CDR1 MNHEY and CDR2 SVGEGT. This CDR3 has 15 residues. In DNA form, the CDR3 reads TGTGCCAGCAGTTCTACAGGGGGGCGAGGTACTGGAGCTTTCTTT. Its protein product is CASSSTGGRGTGAFF.

Details on this clonotype: Since a much larger clone is just one base distant, this may be a read error. J is TRBJ2-3 and V is TRBV3-1; D gene uncertain. The V and J ends lost 8 bases and 0 bases respectively, with 9 bases between them. Germline V CDR1 and CDR2: LGHDT, YNNKEL (reference sequence). The CDR3 covers 13 residues. For the CDR3, the DNA is TGTGCCAGCGGCCGCGAAAGCACAGATACGCAGTATTTT. Protein sequence: CASGRESTDTQYF.

The chain combines TRBV14 with TRBJ1-4; 7 bases map to TRBD1. The germline V gene encodes CDR1 SGHDN and CDR2 FVKESK. The trim removed 4 bases at V and 8 bases at J, leaving 7 bases unmatched. This CDR3 is 14 amino acids long. Here the CDR3 reads CASSPDRWEEKLFF. The CDR3 DNA sequence: TGTGCCAGCAGCCCGGACAGGTGGGAAGAAAAACTGTTTTTT. The complete variable domain, with remaining parts taken from reference TRBV14 and TRBJ1-4, reads EAGVTQFPSHSVIEKGQTVTLRCDPISGHDNLYWYRRVMGKEIKFLLHFVKESKQDESGMPNNRFLAERTGGTYSTLKVQPAELEDSGVYFCASSPDRWEEKLFFGSGTQLSVL.

The V call is TRBV25-1, the J call TRBJ2-7; tentative D call: TRBD1 (5 bases). V was trimmed by 3 bases and J by 7 bases, leaving 13 bases between them. This CDR3 is 13 amino acids long. Germline-derived CDR1 and CDR2 are MGHDK and SYGVNS. CDR3 DNA sequence: TGTGCCAGCAGTGAGATTGCAGGGCTAGAGCAGTACTTC. Amino acid sequence: CASSEIAGLEQYF.

This clonotype was observed at least ten times. The rearrangement uses TRBV5-6 and TRBJ2-7; 7 bases are a match to TRBD1. Germline V gene data show CDR1 as SGHDT and CDR2 as YYEEEE. With V trimmed by 2 bases and J by 0 bases, 5 bases remained unmatched. This CDR3 comprises 15 residues. The CDR3 DNA reads TGTGCCAGCAGCTTTTTGGGGGACAGCTCCTACGAGCAGTACTTC. Amino acids: CASSFLGDSSYEQYF. Together with reference TRBV5-6 and TRBJ2-7, the CDR3 gives the full variable domain: DAGVTQSPTHLIKTRGQQVTLRCSPKSGHDTVSWYQQALGQGPQFIFQYYEEEERQRGNFPDRFSGHQFPNYSSELNVNALLLGDSALYLCASSFLGDSSYEQYFGPGTRLTVT.

This clonotype was detected a few times. The chain uses TRBV29-1 and TRBJ2-1; 8 bases are shared with TRBD1. The CDR3 extends over 14 amino acids. V shed 7 bases and J 8 bases; nucleotides not matched to a gene: 13. The germline V gene encodes CDR1 SQVTM and CDR2 ANQGSEA. CDR3 amino acids: CSAEGRGRGDEQFF. The CDR3 nucleotides read TGCAGCGCGGAGGGCAGGGGGCGCGGCGATGAGCAGTTCTTC.

This clonotype was observed at least ten times. The chain combines TRBV12-3 or TRBV12-4 with TRBJ1-2, with a possible D match to TRBD1 (6 bases). Deletions cut 6 bases from V and 5 bases from J, with 22 bases between. This CDR3 comprises 16 residues. DNA for the CDR3: TGTGCCAGCAGCCACAGGGACAACTCCCCAGTTTATGGCTACACCTTC. This gives the protein CASSHRDNSPVYGYTF.

The gene calls are TRBV11-2 and TRBJ2-3; the D gene could be TRBD1 or TRBD2 (6 bases each). Germline V gives CDR1 SGHAT, CDR2 FQNNGV. V was pared by 3 bases and J by 2 bases, with 18 bases between. CDR3 length: 17 amino acids. As DNA, the CDR3 is TGTGCCAGCAGCTTGGGAGCCGAAGGGGGGCACACAGATACGCAGTATTTT. Translation: CASSLGAEGGHTDTQYF.

The chain uses TRBV4-1 and TRBJ2-1; unclear D gene. From germline, CDR1 is MGHRA and CDR2 YSYEKL. Trimming left V 1 base short and J 2 bases short, with 12 bases between. This CDR3 is 16 amino acids long. The CDR3 region has the DNA TGCGCCAGCAGCCAAGTAGAGCTGTACCCCTACAATGAGCAGTTCTTC. This translates into CASSQVELYPYNEQFF.

This clonotype appeared a few times. The V gene is TRBV5-1, the J gene TRBJ2-2; 10 positions match TRBD2. The CDR3 totals 18 residues. Germline loops: CDR1 SGHRS, CDR2 YFSETQ. V lost 0 bases to trimming and J lost 5 bases; unmatched junction nucleotides: 10. The CDR3 region is CASSLDRASGRGTGELFF. CDR3 DNA: TGCGCCAGCAGCTTGGATCGGGCTAGCGGGAGAGGTACCGGGGAGCTGTTTTTT. Combining the CDR3 with reference TRBV5-1 and TRBJ2-2 gives the whole variable domain KAGVTQTPRYLIKTRGQQVTLSCSPISGHRSVSWYQQTPGQGLQFLFEYFSETQRNKGNFPGRFSGRQFSNSRSEMNVSTLELGDSALYLCASSLDRASGRGTGELFFGEGSRLTVL.

V and J are TRBV11-2 and TRBJ2-7; 14 bases fit TRBD2. Germline values: CDR1 SGHAT, CDR2 FQNNGV. The CDR3 is made up of 18 amino acids. V shed 4 bases, J shed 6 bases, and the junction held 14 bases outside the gene matches. In DNA, the CDR3 is TGTGCCAGCAGCTCGGGACTAGCGGGAGTCGTATTTATCCCCGAGCAGTACTTC. This encodes CASSSGLAGVVFIPEQYF.